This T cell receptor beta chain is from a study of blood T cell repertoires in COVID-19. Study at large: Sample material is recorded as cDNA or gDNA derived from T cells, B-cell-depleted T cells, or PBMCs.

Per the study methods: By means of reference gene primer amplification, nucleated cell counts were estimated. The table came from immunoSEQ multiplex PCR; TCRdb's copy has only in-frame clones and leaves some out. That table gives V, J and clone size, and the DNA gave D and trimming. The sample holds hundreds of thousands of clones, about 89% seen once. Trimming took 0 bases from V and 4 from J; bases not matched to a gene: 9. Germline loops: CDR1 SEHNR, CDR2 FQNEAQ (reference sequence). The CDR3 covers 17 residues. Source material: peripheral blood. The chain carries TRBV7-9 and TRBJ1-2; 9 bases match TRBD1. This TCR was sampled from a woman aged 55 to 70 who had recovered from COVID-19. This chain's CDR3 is CASSLARTGDKRYGYTF. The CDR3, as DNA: TGTGCCAGCAGCTTAGCCAGGACAGGGGACAAACGCTATGGCTACACCTTC.